This T cell receptor beta chain was observed in a study of identical twins. Findings and caveats of the study: Beta out-of-frame sequences showed weaker excess sharing between twins.

Trimming took off 5 bases at V and 0 bases at J, with 10 bases between the two ends. The CDR3 loop spans 14 amino acids. With regard to this clonotype: Its target is not known.

TCRdb called the 5' RACE reads again in MiXCR, with one record for every CDR3 protein. The repertoire holds 1.5 million to 2 million distinct CDR3 sequences, around a third seen once, with more than 0.25% in the top ten. This sequence joins TRBV12-3 or TRBV12-4 and TRBJ1-2; unclear D gene. The specimen sequenced was cord blood. This TCR was sampled from a newborn girl in good health. The CDR3 DNA is TGTGCCAGCAGTCGGCCGCGGCCTAACTATGGCTACACCTTC. It translates to CASSRPRPNYGYTF.